The clone carrying this T cell receptor beta chain occurred many times. Unique molecular identifiers tagged the TCRbeta library. In TCRdb, the PCR reads were re-called with MiXCR into one record per CDR3 protein. The data contain 400,000 to 500,000 distinct CDR3 sequences, roughly a tenth of them singletons. These data come from a study of T-cell reconstitution after alpha-beta-depleted transplantation in children. Per the germline V gene, CDR1 is MRHNA and CDR2 is SNTAGT. Between the trimmed V and J ends, which lost 5 bases and 3 bases, there was a span of 15 bases. CDR3 length: 15 residues. The source material was PBMCs from the stem cell graft donor, sampled from the stem cell graft. The clonotype comes from a human donor who donated a stem cell graft to a child with acute myeloid leukemia. J is TRBJ2-3 and V is TRBV6-4; tentatively, D is TRBD1 or TRBD2 (5 bases each). The CDR3 loop reads CASSLGAEVTDTQYF. The CDR3 coding sequence is TGTGCCAGCAGTCTCGGGGCCGAAGTGACAGATACGCAGTATTTT.